The present T cell receptor (beta chain) was sequenced within a study of neurological immune-mediated disorders. Findings of the study overall: CDR3 amino acid sequences of expanded clones were not shared across subjects, a result suggesting private repertoires in all groups.

In germline, CDR1 is DFQATT, CDR2 SNEGSKA (reference sequence). The CDR3 spans 14 residues. V lost 6 bases to trimming and J lost 0 bases; unmatched junction nucleotides: 5. This clonotype was seen at least ten times. Its antigen is currently unknown. TCRdb passed the 5' RACE reads through MiXCR, listing each CDR3 protein once. The profile shows 100,000 or so distinct CDR3 sequences, approximately 13% of them singletons. Described time point: longitudinal time-point 2. Unsorted libraries used 2 million PBMCs kept at -80 degrees C. The receptor comes from a female donor with HTLV-1-associated myelopathy (HAM/TSP). Sequenced sample: PBMCs. The chain employs TRBV20-1 and TRBJ2-4; 7 bases are shared with TRBD2. The CDR3 spells CSATGGLAKNIQYF. The CDR3 DNA is TGCAGTGCCACGGGGGGATTAGCCAAAAACATTCAGTACTTC.